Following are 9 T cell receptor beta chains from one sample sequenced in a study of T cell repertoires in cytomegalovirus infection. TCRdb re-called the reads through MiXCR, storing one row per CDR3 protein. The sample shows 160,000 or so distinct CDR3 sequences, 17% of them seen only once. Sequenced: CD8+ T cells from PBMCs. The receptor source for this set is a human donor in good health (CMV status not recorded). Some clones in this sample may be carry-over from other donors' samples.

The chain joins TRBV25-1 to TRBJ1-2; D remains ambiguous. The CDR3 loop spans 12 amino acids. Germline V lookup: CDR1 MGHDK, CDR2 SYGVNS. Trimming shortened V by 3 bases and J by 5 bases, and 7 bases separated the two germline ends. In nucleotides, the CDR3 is TGTGCCAGCAGTGAGGGTCCTTATGGCTACACCTTC. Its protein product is CASSEGPYGYTF.

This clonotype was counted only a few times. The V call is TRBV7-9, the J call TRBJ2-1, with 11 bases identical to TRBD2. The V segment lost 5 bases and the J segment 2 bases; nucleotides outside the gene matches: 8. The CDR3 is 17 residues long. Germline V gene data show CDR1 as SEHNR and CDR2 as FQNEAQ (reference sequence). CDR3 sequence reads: CASSNTSGRRTYNEQFF. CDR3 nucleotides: TGTGCCAGCAGCAACACTAGCGGGAGACGAACCTACAATGAGCAGTTCTTC.

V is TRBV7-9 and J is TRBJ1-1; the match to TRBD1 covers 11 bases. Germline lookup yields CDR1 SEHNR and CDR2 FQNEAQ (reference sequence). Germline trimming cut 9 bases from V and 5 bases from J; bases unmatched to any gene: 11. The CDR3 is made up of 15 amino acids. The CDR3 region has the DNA TGTGCCAGTGGTCCCGGGACAGGGGGATGGACTGAAGCTTTCTTT. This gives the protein CASGPGTGGWTEAFF.

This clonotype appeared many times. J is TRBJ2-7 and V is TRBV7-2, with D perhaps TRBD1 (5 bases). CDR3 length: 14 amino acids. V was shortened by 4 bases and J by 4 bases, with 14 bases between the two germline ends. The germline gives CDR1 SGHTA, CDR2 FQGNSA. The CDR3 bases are TGTGCCAGCAGCTCTTTTCCGACAGCTTACGAGCAGTACTTC. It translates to CASSSFPTAYEQYF.

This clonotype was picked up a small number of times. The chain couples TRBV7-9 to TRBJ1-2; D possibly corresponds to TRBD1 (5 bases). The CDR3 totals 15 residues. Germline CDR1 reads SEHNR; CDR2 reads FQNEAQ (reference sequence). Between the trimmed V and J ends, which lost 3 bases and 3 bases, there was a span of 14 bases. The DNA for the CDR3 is TGTGCCAGCAGCTTTGTAAGGGGAAGCGACTATGGCTACACCTTC. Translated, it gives CASSFVRGSDYGYTF.

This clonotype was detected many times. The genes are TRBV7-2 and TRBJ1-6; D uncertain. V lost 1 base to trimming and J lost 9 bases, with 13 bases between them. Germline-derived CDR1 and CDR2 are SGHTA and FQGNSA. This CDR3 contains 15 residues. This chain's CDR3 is CASSLEDRTISPLHF. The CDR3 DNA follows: TGTGCCAGCAGCTTAGAAGATCGTACGATTTCACCCCTCCACTTT.

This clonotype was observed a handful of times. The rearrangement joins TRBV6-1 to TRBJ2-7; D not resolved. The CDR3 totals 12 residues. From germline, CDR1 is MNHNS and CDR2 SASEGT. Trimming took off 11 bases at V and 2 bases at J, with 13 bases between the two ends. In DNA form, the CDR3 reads TGTGCCTTGGGGTGGAACGCCTACGAGCAGTACTTC. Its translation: CALGWNAYEQYF.

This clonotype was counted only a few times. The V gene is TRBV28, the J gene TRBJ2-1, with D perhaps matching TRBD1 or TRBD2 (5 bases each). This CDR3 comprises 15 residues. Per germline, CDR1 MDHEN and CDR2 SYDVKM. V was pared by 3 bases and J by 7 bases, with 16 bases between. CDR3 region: CASSLGTGTGNEQFF. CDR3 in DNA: TGTGCCAGCAGTTTGGGGACGGGGACGGGGAATGAGCAGTTCTTC.

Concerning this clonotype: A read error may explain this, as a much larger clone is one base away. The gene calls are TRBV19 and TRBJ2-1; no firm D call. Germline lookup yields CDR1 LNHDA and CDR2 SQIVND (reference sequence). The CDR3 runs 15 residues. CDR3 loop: CASSIGPSSYDEQFF. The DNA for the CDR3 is TGTGCCAGTAGTATTGGGCCCAGCTCCTACGATGAGCAGTTCTTC.